The present entry profiles one T cell receptor (beta chain) with its context. No antigen is known for it. CDR1 is MNHNS, CDR2 SASEGT, per germline. The CDR3 is 15 amino acids. V lost 1 base and J 0 bases, leaving 8 bases between the germline ends. Data came from immunoSEQ multiplex PCR; TCRdb stores just in-frame clones and leaves some out. The sample yields roughly 58,000 clones, over 65% seen once. These data originate in a study of radiation and T cells in renal cell carcinoma. The time point is: blood 4 weeks post-SBRT, at nephrectomy. The treatment here: 15 Gy SBRT to primary tumor, nephrectomy 4 weeks later. Nephrectomy followed 15 Gy stereotactic body radiation by 4 weeks. Study results and limitations: From baseline, blood top tumor clonotypes peaked at 2 weeks post-radiation.

The source of this sequence is a man in his fifties or sixties with renal cell carcinoma. Here the sequenced sample was blood, taken from a patient whose treatment included radiotherapy and nephrectomy. V usage is TRBV6-1 and J usage is TRBJ2-3, with unresolved D. The CDR3 reads CASSEEKESTDTQYF. In nucleotides, the CDR3 is TGTGCCAGCAGTGAAGAAAAGGAAAGCACAGATACGCAGTATTTT.